Presented here are 13 T cell receptor beta chains from one specimen sequenced in a study of Tregs in tolerant kidney transplant recipients. The assay was immunoSEQ multiplex PCR, and TCRdb's table has in-frame clones only and misses some. The table shows about 110,000 clones, with around 90% occurring only once. Specimen: CD4+ T cells from blood, collected before the transplant. Every receptor here comes from a human donor who received a combined kidney and bone marrow transplant.

The chain combines TRBV6-5 with TRBJ1-1; 7 bases are a match to TRBD1. Trimming removed 5 bases from V and 5 bases from J; junction bases left unmatched: 2. The germline CDR1 and CDR2 sequences are MNHEY and SVGAGI. This CDR3 is built from 12 residues. The CDR3 DNA is TGTGCCAGCAGTAGGGGGCCTACTGAAGCTTTCTTT. Translated, it gives CASSRGPTEAFF.

The chain has TRBV28 and TRBJ2-7; a possible D gene is TRBD1 (6 bases). This CDR3 spans 14 amino acids. Trimming removed 3 bases from V and 1 base from J, with 10 bases in between. Germline loops: CDR1 MDHEN, CDR2 SYDVKM. Here the CDR3 reads CASSFAGESYEQYF. CDR3 nucleotide sequence: TGTGCCAGCAGTTTCGCAGGGGAGTCCTACGAGCAGTACTTC.

The gene calls are TRBV28 and TRBJ1-1; TRBD1 might be the D (6 bases). The CDR3 is 15 residues long. Germline values: CDR1 MDHEN, CDR2 SYDVKM. V was trimmed by 7 bases and J by 1 base, leaving 16 bases between them. CDR3 residues: CASTLGGAGNTEAFF. The DNA of the CDR3 is TGTGCCAGCACCCTAGGGGGGGCGGGGAACACTGAAGCTTTCTTT.

The rearrangement uses TRBV5-8 and TRBJ2-1, with D possibly matching TRBD1 (5 bases). The V gene's germline CDR1 is SGHTS and CDR2 YDEGEE. The length of the CDR3 is 13 residues. V lost 6 bases, J lost 2 bases, and 9 bases lay in between. The CDR3 DNA follows: TGTGCCAGCAACATGGACACCTACAATGAGCAGTTCTTC. This encodes CASNMDTYNEQFF.

J is TRBJ2-1 and V is TRBV9, with TRBD2 matching over 7 bases. The CDR3 extends over 14 amino acids. From germline, CDR1 is SGDLS and CDR2 YYNGEE. V lost 10 bases, J lost 3 bases, and 10 bases stayed unmatched. CDR3 in DNA: TGTGCCGTACCAGGCGGGGGACTCTACAATGAGCAGTTCTTC. It codes for CAVPGGGLYNEQFF. Drawing the rest from reference TRBV9 and TRBJ2-1, the complete variable domain is DSGVTQTPKHLITATGQRVTLRCSPRSGDLSVYWYQQSLDQGLQFLIQYYNGEERAKGNILERFSAQQFPDLHSELNLSSLELGDSALYFCAVPGGGLYNEQFFGPGTRLTVL.

This clone occurred once. The rearrangement joins TRBV15 to TRBJ2-2, with 10 bases fitting TRBD1. The V and J ends lost 6 bases and 0 bases, in that order; junction bases with no gene match: 7. CDR1 is LNHNV and CDR2 is YYDKDF in the germline V gene (reference sequence). The CDR3 is 17 residues long. This CDR3 is CATRPGTGDANTGELFF. CDR3 nucleotides: TGTGCCACCAGGCCAGGGACAGGGGACGCGAACACCGGGGAGCTGTTTTTT.

The chain employs TRBV7-9 and TRBJ1-2; possible D gene TRBD1, 6 bases. V was cut by 8 bases and J by 7 bases, with 20 bases left in between. Germline CDR1 reads SEHNR; CDR2 reads FQNEAQ (reference sequence). There are 14 residues in the CDR3. The CDR3 sequence: CASVQGTGIRGYTF. The CDR3 nucleotides read TGTGCCAGCGTACAGGGTACCGGGATCCGTGGCTACACCTTC.

The rearrangement uses TRBV30 and TRBJ1-3, with 8 bases fitting TRBD1. The CDR3 is made up of 16 amino acids. From germline, CDR1 is GTSNPN and CDR2 SVGIG (reference sequence). V trimming: 3 bases; J trimming: 4 bases; junction bases outside the gene matches: 11. The CDR3 loop is CAWREADRARGNTIYF. The DNA for the CDR3 is TGTGCCTGGAGGGAAGCGGACAGGGCGCGAGGAAACACCATATATTTT. The complete variable domain, with remaining parts taken from reference TRBV30 and TRBJ1-3, reads SQTIHQWPATLVQPVGSPLSLECTVEGTSNPNLYWYRQAAGRGLQLLFYSVGIGQISSEVPQNLSASRPQDRQFILSSKKLLLSDSGFYLCAWREADRARGNTIYFGEGSWLTVV.

The rearrangement joins TRBV28 to TRBJ1-5, with 7 bases identical to TRBD1. This CDR3 contains 14 residues. CDR1 MDHEN and CDR2 SYDVKM come from the germline V gene. Unmatched junction bases numbered 11, after V lost 7 bases and J lost 8 bases. Here the CDR3 DNA reads TGTGCCAGCACCACTGACAGGGCCTGGGAGCCCCAGCATTTT. The encoded protein is CASTTDRAWEPQHF.

This clone is a singleton in its sample. The V and J genes are TRBV6-5 and TRBJ2-7; perhaps TRBD2 as D (7 bases). The CDR3 totals 14 residues. V gave up 6 bases and J gave up 5 bases, with 17 bases separating them. CDR1 is MNHEY and CDR2 is SVGAGI in the germline V gene. The CDR3 is CASRRGGGSNEQYF. Here the CDR3 DNA reads TGTGCCAGCAGGAGAGGGGGGGGCTCAAACGAGCAGTACTTC.

The chain recombines TRBV19 with TRBJ2-5; TRBD2 aligns across 7 bases. The length of the CDR3 is 17 residues. J lost 2 bases, V lost 3 bases, and 12 bases had no gene match. Germline V lookup: CDR1 LNHDA, CDR2 SQIVND (reference sequence). The CDR3 sequence: CASSIGRAGLYQETQYF. DNA of the CDR3: TGTGCCAGTAGTATCGGGAGAGCGGGGCTTTATCAAGAGACCCAGTACTTC.

The V call is TRBV7-6, the J call TRBJ1-1; D perhaps matches TRBD1 (6 bases). The germline V gene has CDR1 SGHVS and CDR2 FNYEAQ. V lost 0 bases, J lost 1 base, and 15 bases lay in between. CDR3 length equals 17 residues. The CDR3 region is CASSLAPLTGSNTEAFF. The CDR3, as DNA: TGTGCCAGCAGCTTAGCCCCCTTAACAGGGTCGAACACTGAAGCTTTCTTT.

Here the CDR3 reads CASSVVPMGTAGRSDTQYF. The CDR3 nucleotides read TGTGCCAGCAGCGTAGTTCCCATGGGGACGGCGGGGCGCTCAGATACGCAGTATTTT. This chain joins TRBV9 and TRBJ2-3; TRBD2 might be the D (6 bases). V shed 0 bases and J shed 4 bases, with 24 bases lying between them. CDR3 length: 19 amino acids. CDR1 is SGDLS and CDR2 is YYNGEE in the germline V gene.